A single sample gave rise to the 12 T cell receptor beta chains below, sequenced in a study of blood T cell repertoires in COVID-19 (dated by TCRdb to 2019 to 2021). Library preparation employed the immunoSEQ multiplex PCR assay. The source is immuneACCESS, and TCRdb retained only in-frame sequences with V and J called. Part of the clones is not carried over; for the studies checked, unresolved V genes explain less than half of this, and the remainder is unexplained. The sample has some 150,000 clones on record, around 80% of them singletons. Of the sample, approximately 4% is held by the ten largest clones. Sequencing input: PBMCs or T cells enriched from blood (not recorded which). These receptors all stem from a woman aged 45-65 years in a cohort exposed to, infected with or recovered from COVID-19 (not recorded which).

The sample holds a few counts of this clone. The genes are TRBV27 and TRBJ1-2, with TRBD1 as a possible D gene (5 bases). V gave up 5 bases and J gave up 0 bases, with 13 bases separating them. Per the germline V gene, CDR1 is MNHEY and CDR2 is SMNVEV (reference sequence). The CDR3 contains 15 residues. The CDR3 DNA sequence: TGTGCCAGCAGTCAACAAGGGGATTCTAACTATGGCTACACCTTC. Protein: CASSQQGDSNYGYTF.

This clone was found a few times. This chain links TRBV5-6 with TRBJ2-3, with 12 bases that match TRBD2. With V trimmed by 4 bases and J by 4 bases, 10 bases remained unmatched. The CDR3 has 17 residues. Germline V gives CDR1 SGHDT, CDR2 YYEEEE. The CDR3 DNA reads TGTGCCAGCAGCAGACGACTAGCGGGAGACCTCTCAGATACGCAGTATTTT. Amino acids: CASSRRLAGDLSDTQYF.

This clone was picked up a small number of times. The chain uses TRBV11-3 and TRBJ2-1; 12 positions match TRBD2. V shed 4 bases and J 9 bases; nucleotides not matched to a gene: 7. CDR3 length equals 15 residues. CDR1 SGHNT and CDR2 YENEEA come from the germline V gene. CDR3 residues: CASSSRTSGTGEQFF. For the CDR3, the DNA is TGTGCCAGCAGCTCCAGGACTAGCGGGACTGGTGAGCAGTTCTTC.

The V gene is TRBV18, the J gene TRBJ2-5; 8 nucleotides align to TRBD2. Germline CDR1 reads KGHSH; CDR2 reads LQKENI. CDR3 length: 18 amino acids. Trimming took 4 bases from V and 3 from J; bases not matched to a gene: 16. This chain's CDR3 is CASSRSWTGGAIEETQYF. DNA of the CDR3: TGTGCCAGCTCACGGTCTTGGACGGGGGGGGCGATTGAAGAGACCCAGTACTTC.

The chain carries TRBV3-1 (or the pseudogene TRBV3-2) and TRBJ2-1, with D perhaps matching TRBD2 (6 bases). Germline V lookup: CDR1 LGHDT, CDR2 YNNKEL (reference sequence). V was clipped by 4 bases and J by 3 bases, with 19 bases between them. This CDR3 contains 17 residues. The CDR3 here is CASSPPPAGKNYNEQFF. The CDR3 coding sequence is TGTGCCAGCAGCCCCCCACCTGCGGGGAAAAACTACAATGAGCAGTTCTTC.

V gene TRBV5-1 combines with J gene TRBJ2-5; TRBD1 agrees at 8 bases. J gave up 3 bases and V 4 bases, and 8 bases lay outside the gene matches. CDR3 length equals 15 residues. Germline CDR1 and CDR2: SGHRS and YFSETQ. CDR3 in DNA: TGCGCCAGCAGCGGGGGTGCAGGGGGCGAAGAGACCCAGTACTTC. Its protein product is CASSGGAGGEETQYF.

The rearrangement links TRBV7-3 to TRBJ1-1; weak D call: TRBD1 (5 bases). The germline CDR1 and CDR2 sequences are SGHTA and FQGTGA. The CDR3 covers 14 residues. Trimming cost V 2 bases and J 1 base, with 8 bases left between them. The CDR3 sequence is CASSLVGGNTEAFF. The CDR3 DNA follows: TGTGCCAGCAGCTTAGTGGGGGGGAACACTGAAGCTTTCTTT.

J is TRBJ1-2 and V is TRBV6-5, with 7 positions matching TRBD1. Germline values: CDR1 MNHEY, CDR2 SVGAGI. CDR3 size: 16 residues. V lost 4 bases and J lost 8; bases outside the gene matches: 16. The CDR3 region has the DNA TGTGCCAGCAGTTCCTTTGGACAGGTTGGCCAGGAGGGCTACACCTTC. This gives the protein CASSSFGQVGQEGYTF.

The rearrangement links TRBV7-6 to TRBJ1-4; TRBD1 matches 7 bases. The CDR3 spans 15 residues. Germline V CDR1 and CDR2: SGHVS, FNYEAQ. The trim removed 1 base at V and 6 bases at J, leaving 5 bases unmatched. This chain's CDR3 is CASSLGQGGDEKLFF. CDR3 sequence (DNA): TGTGCCAGCAGCTTAGGACAGGGAGGAGATGAAAAACTGTTTTTT.

V gene TRBV6-5 combines with J gene TRBJ2-7, with 7 bases lining up with TRBD2. The junction had 4 bases not matched to a gene; V was cut back by 6 bases and J by 2 bases. CDR1 is MNHEY, CDR2 SVGAGI, per germline. The length of the CDR3 is 13 residues. The CDR3, as DNA: TGTGCCAGCAGGTCTAGCGGCACCTACGAGCAGTACTTC. Protein product: CASRSSGTYEQYF.

In this sample, this clone turned up once. V gene TRBV3-1 (or the pseudogene TRBV3-2) combines with J gene TRBJ1-5, with a weak D call TRBD1 (6 bases). Trimming cost V 4 bases and J 5 bases, with 18 bases left between them. CDR3 length: 16 residues. Germline V gene sequence: CDR1 LGHDT, CDR2 YNNKEL (reference sequence). The CDR3 nucleotides read TGTGCCAGCAGCCGAGGGGGTGCGAGGTTTGATCAGCCCCAGCATTTT. Its protein is CASSRGGARFDQPQHF.

This clone was recorded once. V is TRBV19 and J is TRBJ2-3; the D gene is possibly TRBD1 (6 bases). V shed 5 bases and J shed 2 bases, with 17 bases lying between them. The CDR3 loop spans 16 amino acids. Germline CDR1 and CDR2: LNHDA and SQIVND (reference sequence). Written as DNA, the CDR3 is TGTGCCAGTAGTCTCCAGGGGTTAGAACCCACAGATACGCAGTATTTT. Translated: CASSLQGLEPTDTQYF.